This T cell receptor beta chain was obtained from a study of T cells in Graves' hyperthyroidism and ophthalmopathy. This CDR3 has 12 residues. V lost 8 bases and J lost 3, with 11 bases in between. The germline gives CDR1 ENHRY, CDR2 SYGVKD. From RNA transcripts, TCR beta CDR3 regions were amplified. The TCR CDR3 was amplified in a first-round RT-PCR using the HTBI primer set. TCRdb re-called the multiplex PCR reads with MiXCR, one entry per CDR3 protein. This sample has about 570,000 distinct CDR3 sequences, with under 60% found just once. This TCR was sampled from an adult woman with Graves' disease, either hyperthyroidism or ophthalmopathy (not recorded which). The sample taken for sequencing was peripheral blood or thyroid tissue (not recorded which). This chain connects TRBV10-3 to TRBJ2-7; D might be TRBD2 (5 bases). The CDR3 bases are TGTGCCATCGGACGGGGAGTCTACGAGCAGTACTTC. It specifies CAIGRGVYEQYF.